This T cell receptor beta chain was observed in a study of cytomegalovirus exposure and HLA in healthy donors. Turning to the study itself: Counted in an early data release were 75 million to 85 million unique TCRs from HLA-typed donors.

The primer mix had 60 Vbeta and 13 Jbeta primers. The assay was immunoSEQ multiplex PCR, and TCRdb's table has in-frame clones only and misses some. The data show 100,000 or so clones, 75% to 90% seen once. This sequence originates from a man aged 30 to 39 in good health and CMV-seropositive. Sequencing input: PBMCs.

DNA for the CDR3: TGTGCCAGCAGCCGGGGACAGGGGACGGGTCAGCCCCAGCATTTT. Amino acid sequence: CASSRGQGTGQPQHF. The chain has TRBV27 and TRBJ1-5; 10 nucleotides line up with TRBD1. The CDR3 runs to 15 residues. Germline trimming cut 6 bases from V and 6 bases from J; bases unmatched to any gene: 8. CDR1 and CDR2 from the germline V gene are MNHEY and SMNVEV (reference sequence).